This TCR beta chain was captured by sequencing in a study of patients and donors after allogeneic stem cell transplantation. This clonotype was seen many times. TCRdb analysed the RT-PCR reads with MiXCR anew, one entry per CDR3 protein. This table has tens of thousands of distinct CDR3 sequences, 6.5% to 7% appearing once. The sequence came from a human donor who was either an allogeneic HSCT recipient or a stem cell or donor lymphocyte infusion donor (not recorded which). It is not recorded whose cells these are; they may come from a transplant donor. The sample comprised blood, either unsorted or a sorted T cell fraction (not recorded which).

DNA for the CDR3: TGTGCCAGCAGCTTAGGAACACCCCAGCCTGAAGCTTTCTTT. The encoded protein is CASSLGTPQPEAFF. The chain carries TRBV7-9 and TRBJ1-1; D remains ambiguous. CDR3 length: 14 amino acids. Trimming took off 1 base at V and 6 bases at J, with 12 bases between the two ends. Germline-derived CDR1 and CDR2 are SEHNR and FQNEAQ (reference sequence). Using reference TRBV7-9 and TRBJ1-1 for the parts outside the CDR3, the full variable domain is DTGVSQNPRHKITKRGQNVTFRCDPISEHNRLYWYRQTLGQGPEFLTYFQNEAQLEKSRLLSDRFSAERPKGSFSTLEIQRTEQGDSAMYLCASSLGTPQPEAFFGQGTRLTVV.